This paragraph covers one TCR beta chain sequence. The data belong to a study of blood T cell repertoires in COVID-19. The repertoire was sequenced with immunoSEQ multiplex PCR; TCRdb's copy has only in-frame clones and lacks some. The table lists more than 95,000 clones, roughly 80% of them singletons, with about 25% in the top ten. The CDR3 length is 13 residues. From germline, CDR1 is LNHDA and CDR2 SQIVND (reference sequence). J gave up 8 bases and V 3 bases, and 4 bases lay outside the gene matches. This chain connects TRBV19 to TRBJ2-1, with 7 bases matching TRBD2. Sample: peripheral blood. The sequence was collected from a human donor in a cohort sampled during active COVID-19. The DNA of the CDR3 is TGTGCCAGTAGTATGGTAGCGGGCTATGAGCAGTTCTTC. This gives the protein CASSMVAGYEQFF.